This T cell receptor beta chain was identified in a study of response to subunit inactivated influenza vaccine. One entry per CDR3 protein, called by TCRdb with MiXCR from the RT-PCR reads. The data show about 540,000 distinct CDR3 sequences, around 21% seen once. The CDR3 spans 19 residues. The germline gives CDR1 SGHVS, CDR2 FQNEAQ. Trimming cost V 5 bases and J 3 bases; bases outside gene matches: 11. This clonotype was seen only once. This sample also belongs to another study, concerning T cells expressing NK-cell markers. That study reports: In generating TCR beta cDNA, 5'RACE template switching with UMIs was used. The study drew TCR beta repertoires from sorted CD3+CD56+NKG2C+, CD3+CD56+NKG2C- and CD3+CD56-NKG2C+ T cells. The share of CD8+ T cells held by dominant NKG2C+ clonotypes was about 1.0-7.5% in about six donors.

This receptor was identified in a man aged 45 to 65 who received an inactivated influenza vaccine. The sequencing here drew on CD4+ T cells sorted from PBMCs, taken 11 to 12 days after vaccination. V usage is TRBV7-8 and J usage is TRBJ2-2; TRBD2 matches at 14 bases. The CDR3 sequence: CASSDPSTSGGAYTGELFF. In nucleotides, the CDR3 is TGTGCCAGCAGCGACCCATCGACTAGCGGGGGGGCTTACACCGGGGAGCTGTTTTTT.